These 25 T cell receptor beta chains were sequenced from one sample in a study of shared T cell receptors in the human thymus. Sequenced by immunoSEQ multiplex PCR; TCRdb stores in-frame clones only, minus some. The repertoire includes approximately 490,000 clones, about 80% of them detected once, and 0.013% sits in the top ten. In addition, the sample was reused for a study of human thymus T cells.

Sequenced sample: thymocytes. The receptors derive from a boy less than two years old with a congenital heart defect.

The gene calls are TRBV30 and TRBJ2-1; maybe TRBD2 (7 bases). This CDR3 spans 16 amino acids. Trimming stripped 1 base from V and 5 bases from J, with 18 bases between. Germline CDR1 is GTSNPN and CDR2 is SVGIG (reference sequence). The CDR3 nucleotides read TGTGCCTGGAGTGGGGGGGGGCCCAGGAGCCACAATGAGCAGTTCTTC. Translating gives CAWSGGGPRSHNEQFF.

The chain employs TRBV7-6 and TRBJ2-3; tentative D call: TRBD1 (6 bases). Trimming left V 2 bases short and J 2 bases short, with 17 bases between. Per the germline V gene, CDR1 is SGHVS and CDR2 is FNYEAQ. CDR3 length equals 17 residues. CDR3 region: CASSLNPGQTSTDTQYF. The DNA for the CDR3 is TGTGCCAGCAGCTTAAATCCGGGACAAACTTCCACAGATACGCAGTATTTT. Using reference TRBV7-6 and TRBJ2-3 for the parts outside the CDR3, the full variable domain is GAGVSQSPRYKVTKRGQDVALRCDPISGHVSLYWYRQALGQGPEFLTYFNYEAQQDKSGLPNDRFSAERPEGSISTLTIQRTEQRDSAMYRCASSLNPGQTSTDTQYFGPGTRLTVL.

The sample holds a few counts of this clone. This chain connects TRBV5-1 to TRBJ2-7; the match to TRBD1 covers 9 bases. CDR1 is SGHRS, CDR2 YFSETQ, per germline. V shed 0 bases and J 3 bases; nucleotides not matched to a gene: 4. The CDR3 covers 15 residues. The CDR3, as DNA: TGCGCCAGCAGCTTGGCCTGGGACAGGGACTACGAGCAGTACTTC. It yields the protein CASSLAWDRDYEQYF.

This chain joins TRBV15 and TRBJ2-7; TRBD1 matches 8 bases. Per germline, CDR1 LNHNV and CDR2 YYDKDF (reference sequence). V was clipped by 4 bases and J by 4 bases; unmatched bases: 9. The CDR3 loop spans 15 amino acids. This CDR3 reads CATSTDRTGTYEQYF. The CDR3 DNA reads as TGTGCCACCAGCACCGACCGGACAGGGACGTACGAGCAGTACTTC.

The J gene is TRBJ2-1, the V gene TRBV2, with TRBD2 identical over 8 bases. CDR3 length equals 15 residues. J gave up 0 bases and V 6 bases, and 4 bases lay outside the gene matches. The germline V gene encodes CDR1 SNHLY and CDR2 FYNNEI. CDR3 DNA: TGTGCCAGCAGGACTAGCGCTAGCTCCTACAATGAGCAGTTCTTC. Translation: CASRTSASSYNEQFF. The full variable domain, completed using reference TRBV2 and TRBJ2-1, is EPEVTQTPSHQVTQMGQEVILRCVPISNHLYFYWYRQILGQKVEFLVSFYNNEISEKSEIFDDQFSVERPDGSNFTLKIRSTKLEDSAMYFCASRTSASSYNEQFFGPGTRLTVL.

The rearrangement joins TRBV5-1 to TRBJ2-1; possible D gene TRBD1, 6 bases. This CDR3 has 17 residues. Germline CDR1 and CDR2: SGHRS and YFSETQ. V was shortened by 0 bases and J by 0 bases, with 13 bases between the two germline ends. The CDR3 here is CASSLAAGDSSYNEQFF. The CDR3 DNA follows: TGCGCCAGCAGCTTGGCGGCAGGGGATAGCTCCTACAATGAGCAGTTCTTC.

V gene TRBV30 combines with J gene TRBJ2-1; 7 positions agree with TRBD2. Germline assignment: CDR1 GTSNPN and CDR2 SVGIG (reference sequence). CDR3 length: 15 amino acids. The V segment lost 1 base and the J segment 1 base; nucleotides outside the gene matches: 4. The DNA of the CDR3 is TGTGCCTGGAGTGATGGCGGGAGTTCCTACAATGAGCAGTTCTTC. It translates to CAWSDGGSSYNEQFF.

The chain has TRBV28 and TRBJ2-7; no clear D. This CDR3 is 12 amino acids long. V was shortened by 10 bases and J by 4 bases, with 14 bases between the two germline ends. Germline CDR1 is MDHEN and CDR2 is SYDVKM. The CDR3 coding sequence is TGTGCCACCACTGGTGAGGTATACGAGCAGTACTTC. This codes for CATTGEVYEQYF.

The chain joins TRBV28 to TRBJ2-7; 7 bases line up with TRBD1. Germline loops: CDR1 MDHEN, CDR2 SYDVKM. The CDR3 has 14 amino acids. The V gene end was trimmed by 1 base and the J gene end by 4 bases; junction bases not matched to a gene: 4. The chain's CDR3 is CASSLSDRVYEQYF. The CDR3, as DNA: TGTGCCAGCAGTTTATCCGACAGGGTATACGAGCAGTACTTC.

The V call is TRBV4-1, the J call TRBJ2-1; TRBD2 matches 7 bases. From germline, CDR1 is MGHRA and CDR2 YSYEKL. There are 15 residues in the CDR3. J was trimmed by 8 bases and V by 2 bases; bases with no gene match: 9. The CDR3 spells CASSQQLTSNDEQFF. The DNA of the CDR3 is TGCGCCAGCAGCCAACAGTTGACTAGCAACGATGAGCAGTTCTTC.

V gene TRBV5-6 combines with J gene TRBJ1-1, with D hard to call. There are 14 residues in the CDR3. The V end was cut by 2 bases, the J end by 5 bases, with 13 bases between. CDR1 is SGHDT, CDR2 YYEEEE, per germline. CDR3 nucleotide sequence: TGTGCCAGCAGCTTCGGCCAGCGACCAACTGAAGCTTTCTTT. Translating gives CASSFGQRPTEAFF.

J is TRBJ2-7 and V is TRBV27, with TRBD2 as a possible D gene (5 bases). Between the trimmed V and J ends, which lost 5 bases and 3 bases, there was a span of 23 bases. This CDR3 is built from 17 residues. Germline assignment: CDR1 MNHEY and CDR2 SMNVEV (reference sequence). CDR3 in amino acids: CASSPIPSGLRIYEQYF. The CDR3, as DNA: TGTGCCAGCAGTCCCATACCCAGCGGCCTTAGAATCTACGAGCAGTACTTC.

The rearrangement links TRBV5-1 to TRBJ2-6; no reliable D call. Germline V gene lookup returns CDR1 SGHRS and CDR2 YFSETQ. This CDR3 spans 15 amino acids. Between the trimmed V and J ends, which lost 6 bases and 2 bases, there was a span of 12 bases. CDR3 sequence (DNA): TGCGCCAGCACCTCCGCGATAACTGGGGCCAACGTCCTGACTTTC. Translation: CASTSAITGANVLTF. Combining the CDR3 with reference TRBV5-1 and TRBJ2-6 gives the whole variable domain KAGVTQTPRYLIKTRGQQVTLSCSPISGHRSVSWYQQTPGQGLQFLFEYFSETQRNKGNFPGRFSGRQFSNSRSEMNVSTLELGDSALYLCASTSAITGANVLTFGAGSRLTVL.

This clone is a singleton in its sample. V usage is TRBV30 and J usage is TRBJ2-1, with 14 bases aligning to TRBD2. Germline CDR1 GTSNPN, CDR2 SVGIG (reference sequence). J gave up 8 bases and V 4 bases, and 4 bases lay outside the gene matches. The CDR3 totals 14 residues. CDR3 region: CAWTGTSGRHEQFF. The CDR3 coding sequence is TGTGCCTGGACCGGGACTAGCGGGAGACATGAGCAGTTCTTC.

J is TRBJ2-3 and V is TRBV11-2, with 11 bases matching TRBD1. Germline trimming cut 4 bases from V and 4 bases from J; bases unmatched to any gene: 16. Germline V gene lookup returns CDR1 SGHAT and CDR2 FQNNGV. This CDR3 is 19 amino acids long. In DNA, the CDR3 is TGTGCCAGCAGCTCGAAAACAAGGACAGGGACAGGGGGGGCAGATACGCAGTATTTT. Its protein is CASSSKTRTGTGGADTQYF.

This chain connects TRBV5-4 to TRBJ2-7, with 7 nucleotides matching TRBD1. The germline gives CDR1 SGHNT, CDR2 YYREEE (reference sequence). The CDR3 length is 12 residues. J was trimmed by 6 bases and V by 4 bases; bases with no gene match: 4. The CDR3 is CASSGAGGEQYF. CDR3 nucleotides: TGTGCCAGCAGCGGGGCAGGGGGCGAGCAGTACTTC.

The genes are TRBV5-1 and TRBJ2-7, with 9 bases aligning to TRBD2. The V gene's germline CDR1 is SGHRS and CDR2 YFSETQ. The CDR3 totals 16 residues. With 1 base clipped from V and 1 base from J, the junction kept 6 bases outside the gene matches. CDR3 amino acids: CASSLQGAGGSYEQYF. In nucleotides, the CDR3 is TGCGCCAGCAGCTTGCAGGGAGCGGGAGGTTCCTACGAGCAGTACTTC.

CDR3 protein: CASSLWDSVGTYEQYF. The CDR3 coding sequence is TGTGCCAGCAGTTTATGGGACTCCGTCGGGACCTACGAGCAGTACTTC. The chain carries TRBV28 and TRBJ2-7, with a possible D match to TRBD2 (5 bases). CDR3 size: 16 residues. V was shortened by 0 bases and J by 2 bases, with 14 bases between the two germline ends. CDR1 MDHEN and CDR2 SYDVKM come from the germline V gene.

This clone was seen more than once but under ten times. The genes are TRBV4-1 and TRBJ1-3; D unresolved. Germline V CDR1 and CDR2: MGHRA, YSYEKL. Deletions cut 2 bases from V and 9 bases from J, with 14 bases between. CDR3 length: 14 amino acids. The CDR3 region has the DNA TGCGCCAGCAGCCAATATCCTAAAGAGGGCACCATATATTTT. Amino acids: CASSQYPKEGTIYF.

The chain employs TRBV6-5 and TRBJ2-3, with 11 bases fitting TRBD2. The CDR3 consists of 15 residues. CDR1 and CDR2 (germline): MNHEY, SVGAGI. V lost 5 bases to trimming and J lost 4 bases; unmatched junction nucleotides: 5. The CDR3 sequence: CASSPLAGEADTQYF. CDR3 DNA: TGTGCCAGCAGTCCACTAGCGGGAGAAGCAGATACGCAGTATTTT.

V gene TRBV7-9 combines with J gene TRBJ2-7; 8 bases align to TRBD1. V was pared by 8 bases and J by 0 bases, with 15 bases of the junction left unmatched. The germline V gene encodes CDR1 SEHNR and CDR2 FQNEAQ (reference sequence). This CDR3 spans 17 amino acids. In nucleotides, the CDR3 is TGTGCCAGCGGAAAGTGGGGACAGGCCCCTGGCTCCTACGAGCAGTACTTC. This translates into CASGKWGQAPGSYEQYF. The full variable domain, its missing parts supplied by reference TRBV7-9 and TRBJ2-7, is DTGVSQNPRHKITKRGQNVTFRCDPISEHNRLYWYRQTLGQGPEFLTYFQNEAQLEKSRLLSDRFSAERPKGSFSTLEIQRTEQGDSAMYLCASGKWGQAPGSYEQYFGPGTRLTVT.

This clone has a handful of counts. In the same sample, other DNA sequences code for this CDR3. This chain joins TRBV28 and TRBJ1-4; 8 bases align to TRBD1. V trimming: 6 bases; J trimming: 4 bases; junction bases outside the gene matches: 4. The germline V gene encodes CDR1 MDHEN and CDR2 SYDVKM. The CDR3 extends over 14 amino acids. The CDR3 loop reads CASSPDRVNEKLFF. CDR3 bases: TGTGCCAGCAGCCCGGACAGGGTTAATGAAAAACTGTTTTTT.

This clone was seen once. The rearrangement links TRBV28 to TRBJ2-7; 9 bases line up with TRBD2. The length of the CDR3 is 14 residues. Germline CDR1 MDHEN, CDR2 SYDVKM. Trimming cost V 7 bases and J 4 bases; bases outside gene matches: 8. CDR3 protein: CASTVGGGGYEQYF. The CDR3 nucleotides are TGTGCCAGCACCGTTGGCGGGGGGGGTTACGAGCAGTACTTC.

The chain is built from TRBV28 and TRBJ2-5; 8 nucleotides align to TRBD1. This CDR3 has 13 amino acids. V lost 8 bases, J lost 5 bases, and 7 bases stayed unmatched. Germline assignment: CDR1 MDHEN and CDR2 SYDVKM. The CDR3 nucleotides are TGTGCCAGCGCGGGACAGGACAGGGAGACCCAGTACTTC. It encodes CASAGQDRETQYF.

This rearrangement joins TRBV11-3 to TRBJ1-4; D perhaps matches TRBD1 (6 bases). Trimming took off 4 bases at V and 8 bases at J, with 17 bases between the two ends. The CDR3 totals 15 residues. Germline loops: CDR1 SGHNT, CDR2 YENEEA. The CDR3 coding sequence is TGTGCCAGCAGCTCAGTCAACGGGACACCGGAAAAACTGTTTTTT. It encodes CASSSVNGTPEKLFF. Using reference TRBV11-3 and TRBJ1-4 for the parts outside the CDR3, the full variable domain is EAGVVQSPRYKIIEKKQPVAFWCNPISGHNTLYWYLQNLGQGPELLIRYENEEAVDDSQLPKDRFSAERLKGVDSTLKIQPAELGDSAVYLCASSSVNGTPEKLFFGSGTQLSVL.